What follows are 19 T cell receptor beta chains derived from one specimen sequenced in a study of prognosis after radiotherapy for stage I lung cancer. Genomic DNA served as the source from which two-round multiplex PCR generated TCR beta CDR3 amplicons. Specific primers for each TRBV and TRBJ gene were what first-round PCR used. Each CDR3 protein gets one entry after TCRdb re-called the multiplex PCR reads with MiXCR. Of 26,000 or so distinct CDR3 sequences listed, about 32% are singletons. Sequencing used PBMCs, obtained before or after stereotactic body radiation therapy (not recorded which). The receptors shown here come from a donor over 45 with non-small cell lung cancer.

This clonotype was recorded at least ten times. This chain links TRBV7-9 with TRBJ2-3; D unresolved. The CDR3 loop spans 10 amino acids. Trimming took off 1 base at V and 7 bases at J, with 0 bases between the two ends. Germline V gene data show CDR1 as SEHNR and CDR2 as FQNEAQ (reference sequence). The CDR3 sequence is CASSLDTQYF. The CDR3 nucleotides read TGTGCCAGCAGCTTAGATACGCAGTATTTT.

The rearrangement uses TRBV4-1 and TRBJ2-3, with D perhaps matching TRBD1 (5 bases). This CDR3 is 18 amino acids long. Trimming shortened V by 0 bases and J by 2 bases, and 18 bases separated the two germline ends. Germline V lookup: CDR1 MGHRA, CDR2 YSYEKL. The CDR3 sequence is CASSQEGGAVGLTDTQYF. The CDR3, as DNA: TGCGCCAGCAGCCAAGAAGGTGGGGCAGTGGGTCTCACAGATACGCAGTATTTT.

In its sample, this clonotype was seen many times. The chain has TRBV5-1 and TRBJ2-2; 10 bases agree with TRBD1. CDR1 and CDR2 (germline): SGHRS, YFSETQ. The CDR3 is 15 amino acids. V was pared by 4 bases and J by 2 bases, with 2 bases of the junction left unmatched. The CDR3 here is CASSRTGGNTGELFF. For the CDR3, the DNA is TGCGCCAGCAGCCGGACAGGGGGTAACACCGGGGAGCTGTTTTTT.

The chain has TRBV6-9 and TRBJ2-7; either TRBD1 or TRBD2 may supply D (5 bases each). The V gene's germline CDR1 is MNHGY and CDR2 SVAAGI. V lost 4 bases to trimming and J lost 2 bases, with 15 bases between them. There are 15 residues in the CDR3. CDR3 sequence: CASSSQGRGTYEQYF. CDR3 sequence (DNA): TGTGCCAGCAGTTCCCAGGGACGGGGAACCTACGAGCAGTACTTC.

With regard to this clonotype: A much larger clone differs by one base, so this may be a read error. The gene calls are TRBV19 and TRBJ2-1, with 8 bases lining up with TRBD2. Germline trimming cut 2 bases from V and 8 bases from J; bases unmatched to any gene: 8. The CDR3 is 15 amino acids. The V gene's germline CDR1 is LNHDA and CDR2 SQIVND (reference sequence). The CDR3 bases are TGTGCCAGTAGTATATATAGCGGGGCGGGCGATGAGCAGTTCTTC. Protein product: CASSIYSGAGDEQFF. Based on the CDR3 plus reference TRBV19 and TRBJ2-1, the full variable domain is DGGITQSPKYLFRKEGQNVTLSCEQNLNHDAMYWYRQDPGQGLRLIYYSQIVNDFQKGDIAEGYSVSREKKESFPLTVTSAQKNPTAFYLCASSIYSGAGDEQFFGPGTRLTVL.

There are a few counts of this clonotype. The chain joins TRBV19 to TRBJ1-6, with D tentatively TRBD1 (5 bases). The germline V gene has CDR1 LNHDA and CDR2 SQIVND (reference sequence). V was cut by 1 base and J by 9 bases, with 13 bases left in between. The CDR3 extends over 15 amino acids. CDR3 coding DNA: TGTGCCAGTAGTATAGTATGGGGGGAAGGTTCACCCCTCCACTTT. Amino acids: CASSIVWGEGSPLHF.

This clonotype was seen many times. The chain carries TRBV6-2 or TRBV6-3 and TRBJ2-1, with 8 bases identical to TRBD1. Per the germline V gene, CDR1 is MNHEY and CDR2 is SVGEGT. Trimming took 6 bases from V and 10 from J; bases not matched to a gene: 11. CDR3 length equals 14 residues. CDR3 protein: CASSSSAGQEEQFF. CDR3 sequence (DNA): TGTGCCAGCAGCTCGTCGGCGGGACAGGAAGAGCAGTTCTTC.

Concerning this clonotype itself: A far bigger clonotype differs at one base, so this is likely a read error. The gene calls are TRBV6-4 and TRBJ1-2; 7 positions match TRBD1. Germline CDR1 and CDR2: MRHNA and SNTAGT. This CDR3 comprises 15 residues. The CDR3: CASREGQSINYVYTF. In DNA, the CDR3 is TGTGCCAGCAGGGAGGGACAGAGCATAAACTATGTCTACACCTTC.

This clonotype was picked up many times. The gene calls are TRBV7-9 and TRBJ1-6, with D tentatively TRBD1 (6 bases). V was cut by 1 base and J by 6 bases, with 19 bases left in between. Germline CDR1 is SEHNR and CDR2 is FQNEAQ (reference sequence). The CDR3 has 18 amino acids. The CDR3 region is CASSLDRGRGHSNSPLHF. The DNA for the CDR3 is TGTGCCAGCAGCTTAGATCGTGGCAGGGGCCACTCTAATTCACCCCTCCACTTT.

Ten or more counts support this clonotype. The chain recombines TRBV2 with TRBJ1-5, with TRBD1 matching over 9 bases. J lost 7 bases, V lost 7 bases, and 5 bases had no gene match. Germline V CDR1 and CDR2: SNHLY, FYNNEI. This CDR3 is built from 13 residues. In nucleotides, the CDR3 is TGTGCCAGCAAGGGGACAGGGTACCAGCCCCAGCATTTT. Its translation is CASKGTGYQPQHF.

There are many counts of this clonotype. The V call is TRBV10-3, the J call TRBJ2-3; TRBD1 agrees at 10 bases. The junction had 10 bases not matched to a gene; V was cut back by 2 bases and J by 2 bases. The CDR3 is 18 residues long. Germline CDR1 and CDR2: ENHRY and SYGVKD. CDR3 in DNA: TGTGCCATCAGTGAGAGAGGTTCCGGGACAGGGGTCACAGATACGCAGTATTTT. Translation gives CAISERGSGTGVTDTQYF.

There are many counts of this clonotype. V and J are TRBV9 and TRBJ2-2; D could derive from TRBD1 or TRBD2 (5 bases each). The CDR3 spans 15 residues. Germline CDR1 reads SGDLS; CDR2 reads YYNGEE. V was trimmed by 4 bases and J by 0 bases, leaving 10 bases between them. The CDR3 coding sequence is TGTGCCAGCAGCCTCGAGGGGACGAACACCGGGGAGCTGTTTTTT. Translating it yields CASSLEGTNTGELFF.

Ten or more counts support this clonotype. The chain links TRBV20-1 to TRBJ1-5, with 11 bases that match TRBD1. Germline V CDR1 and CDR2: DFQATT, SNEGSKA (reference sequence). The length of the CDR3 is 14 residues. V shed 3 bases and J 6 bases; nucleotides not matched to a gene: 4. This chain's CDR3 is CSASRTGGGQPQHF. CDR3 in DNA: TGCAGTGCTAGCAGGACAGGGGGCGGTCAGCCCCAGCATTTT.

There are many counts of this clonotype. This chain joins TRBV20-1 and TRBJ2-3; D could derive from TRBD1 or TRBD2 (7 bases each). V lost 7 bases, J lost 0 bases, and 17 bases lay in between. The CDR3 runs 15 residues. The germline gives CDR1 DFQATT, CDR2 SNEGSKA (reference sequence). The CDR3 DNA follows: TGCAGTGTAAAGCAGGGGGGGGGGAGCACAGATACGCAGTATTTT. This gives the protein CSVKQGGGSTDTQYF.

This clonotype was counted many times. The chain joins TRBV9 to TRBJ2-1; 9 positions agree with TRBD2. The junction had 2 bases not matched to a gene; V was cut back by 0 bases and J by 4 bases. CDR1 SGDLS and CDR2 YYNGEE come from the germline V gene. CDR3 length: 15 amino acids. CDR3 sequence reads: CASSVGTSVYNEQFF. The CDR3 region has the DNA TGTGCCAGCAGCGTAGGGACTAGCGTATACAATGAGCAGTTCTTC.

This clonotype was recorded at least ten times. DNA of the CDR3: TGTGCCAGCAGGCTAGATACGGGGGGGAGCAACGAGCAGTACTTC. Translating gives CASRLDTGGSNEQYF. The chain employs TRBV11-2 and TRBJ2-7; 8 nucleotides line up with TRBD2. The CDR3 length is 15 residues. The germline V gene has CDR1 SGHAT and CDR2 FQNNGV. Trimming at V came to 6 bases and at J to 5 bases, leaving 12 bases not matched to a gene.

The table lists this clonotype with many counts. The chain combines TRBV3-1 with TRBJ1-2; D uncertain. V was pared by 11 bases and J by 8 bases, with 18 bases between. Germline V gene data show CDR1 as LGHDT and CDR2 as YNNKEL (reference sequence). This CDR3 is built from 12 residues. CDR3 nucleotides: TGTGCCGCCCACGGGCCGGCGCGGGGCTACACCTTC. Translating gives CAAHGPARGYTF.

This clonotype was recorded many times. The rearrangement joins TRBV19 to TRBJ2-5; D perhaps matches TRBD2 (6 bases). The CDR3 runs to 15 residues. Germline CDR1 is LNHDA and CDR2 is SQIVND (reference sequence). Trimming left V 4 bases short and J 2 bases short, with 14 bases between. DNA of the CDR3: TGTGCCAGTAGTAGGGGGAGGCGGGATCAAGAGACCCAGTACTTC. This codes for CASSRGRRDQETQYF.

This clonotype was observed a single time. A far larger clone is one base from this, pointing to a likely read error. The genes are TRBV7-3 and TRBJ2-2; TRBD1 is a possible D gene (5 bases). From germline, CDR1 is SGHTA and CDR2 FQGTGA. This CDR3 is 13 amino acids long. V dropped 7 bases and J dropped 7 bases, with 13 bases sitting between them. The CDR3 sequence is CASNRRGGGELFF. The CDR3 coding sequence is TGTGCCAGCAATCGAAGGGGTGGCGGGGAGCTGTTTTTT.